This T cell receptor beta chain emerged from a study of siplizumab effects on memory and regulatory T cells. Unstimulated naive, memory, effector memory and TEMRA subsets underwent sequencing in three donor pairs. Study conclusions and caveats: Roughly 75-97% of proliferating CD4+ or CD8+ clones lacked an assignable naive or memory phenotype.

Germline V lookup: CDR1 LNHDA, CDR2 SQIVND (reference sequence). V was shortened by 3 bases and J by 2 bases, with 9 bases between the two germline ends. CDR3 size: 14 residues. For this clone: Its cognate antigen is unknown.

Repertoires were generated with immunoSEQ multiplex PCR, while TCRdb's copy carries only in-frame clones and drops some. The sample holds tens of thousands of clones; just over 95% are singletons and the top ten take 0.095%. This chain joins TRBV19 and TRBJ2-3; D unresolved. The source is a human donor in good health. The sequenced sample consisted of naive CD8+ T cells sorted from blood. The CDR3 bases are TGTGCCAGTAGTATTCTAGGGTTCACAGATACGCAGTATTTT. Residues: CASSILGFTDTQYF.